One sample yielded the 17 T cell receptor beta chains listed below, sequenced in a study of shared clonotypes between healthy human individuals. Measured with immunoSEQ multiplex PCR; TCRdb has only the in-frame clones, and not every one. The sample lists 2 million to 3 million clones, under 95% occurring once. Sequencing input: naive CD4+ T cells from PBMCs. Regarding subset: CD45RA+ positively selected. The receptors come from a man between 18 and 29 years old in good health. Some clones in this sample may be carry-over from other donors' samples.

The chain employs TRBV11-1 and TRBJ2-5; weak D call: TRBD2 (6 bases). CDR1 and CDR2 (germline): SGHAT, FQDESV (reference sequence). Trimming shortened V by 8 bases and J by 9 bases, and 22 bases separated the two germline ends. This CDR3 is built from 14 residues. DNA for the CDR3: TGTGCCAGCGATGAAAGCGGGCGCGCAGGTGCCCAGTACTTC. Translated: CASDESGRAGAQYF. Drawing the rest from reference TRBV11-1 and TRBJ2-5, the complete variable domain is EAEVAQSPRYKITEKSQAVAFWCDPISGHATLYWYRQILGQGPELLVQFQDESVVDDSQLPKDRFSAERLKGVDSTLKIQPAELGDSAMYLCASDESGRAGAQYFGPGTRLLVL.

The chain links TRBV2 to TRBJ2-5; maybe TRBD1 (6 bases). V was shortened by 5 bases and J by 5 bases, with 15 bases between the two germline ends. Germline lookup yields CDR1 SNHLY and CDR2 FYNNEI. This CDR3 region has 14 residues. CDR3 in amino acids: CASSNVPGVETQYF. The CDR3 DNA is TGTGCCAGCAGTAACGTCCCAGGGGTCGAGACCCAGTACTTC.

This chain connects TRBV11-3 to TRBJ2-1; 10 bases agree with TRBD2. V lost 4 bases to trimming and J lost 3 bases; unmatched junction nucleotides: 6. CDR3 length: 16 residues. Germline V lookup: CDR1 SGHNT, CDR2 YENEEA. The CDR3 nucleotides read TGTGCCAGCAGCTCGCGCCCTAGCGGGAGCTACAATGAGCAGTTCTTC. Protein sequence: CASSSRPSGSYNEQFF.

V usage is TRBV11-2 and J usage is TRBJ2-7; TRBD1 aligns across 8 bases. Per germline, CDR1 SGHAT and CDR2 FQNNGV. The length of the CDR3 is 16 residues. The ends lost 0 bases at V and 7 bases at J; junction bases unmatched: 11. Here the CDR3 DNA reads TGTGCCAGCAGCTTAGATTTGAGTCAGGGGGCGAGGGAGCAGTACTTC. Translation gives CASSLDLSQGAREQYF.

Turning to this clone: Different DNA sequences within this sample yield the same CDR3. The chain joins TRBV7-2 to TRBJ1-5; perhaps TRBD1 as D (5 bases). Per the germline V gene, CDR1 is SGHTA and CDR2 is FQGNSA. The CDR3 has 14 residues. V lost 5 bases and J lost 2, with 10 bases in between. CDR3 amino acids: CASSLGTGNQPQHF. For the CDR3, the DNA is TGTGCCAGCAGCCTAGGGACGGGCAATCAGCCCCAGCATTTT.

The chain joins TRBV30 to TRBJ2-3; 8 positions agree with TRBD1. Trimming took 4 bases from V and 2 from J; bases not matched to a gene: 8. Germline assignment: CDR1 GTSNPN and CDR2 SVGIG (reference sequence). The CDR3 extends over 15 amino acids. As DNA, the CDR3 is TGTGCCTGGAAGACCAGGGGGCGATACACAGATACGCAGTATTTT. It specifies CAWKTRGRYTDTQYF.

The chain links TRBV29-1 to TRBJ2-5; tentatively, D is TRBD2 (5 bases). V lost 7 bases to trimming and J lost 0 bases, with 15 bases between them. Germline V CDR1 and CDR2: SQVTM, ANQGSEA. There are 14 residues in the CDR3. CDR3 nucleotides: TGCAGCGCGACCACGGACTGGTACCAAGAGACCCAGTACTTC. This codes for CSATTDWYQETQYF.

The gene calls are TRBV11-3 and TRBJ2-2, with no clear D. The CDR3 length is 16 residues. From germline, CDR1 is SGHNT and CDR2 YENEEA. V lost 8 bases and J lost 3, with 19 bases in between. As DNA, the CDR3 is TGTGCCAGCGCTCCGGCTGCTGTAGGGTACACCGGGGAGCTGTTTTTT. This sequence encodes CASAPAAVGYTGELFF.

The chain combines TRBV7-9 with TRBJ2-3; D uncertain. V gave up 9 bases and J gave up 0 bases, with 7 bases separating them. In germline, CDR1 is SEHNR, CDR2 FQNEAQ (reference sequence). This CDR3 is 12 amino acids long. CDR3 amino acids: CASGVSTDTQYF. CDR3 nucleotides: TGTGCCAGTGGGGTTAGCACAGATACGCAGTATTTT.

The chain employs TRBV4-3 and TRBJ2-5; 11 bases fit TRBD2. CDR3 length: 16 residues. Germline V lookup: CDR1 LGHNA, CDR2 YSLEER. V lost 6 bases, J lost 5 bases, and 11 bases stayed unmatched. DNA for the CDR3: TGCGCCAGCAGTCGTACGCGGGCTAGCGGGAGGGAGACCCAGTACTTC. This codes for CASSRTRASGRETQYF.

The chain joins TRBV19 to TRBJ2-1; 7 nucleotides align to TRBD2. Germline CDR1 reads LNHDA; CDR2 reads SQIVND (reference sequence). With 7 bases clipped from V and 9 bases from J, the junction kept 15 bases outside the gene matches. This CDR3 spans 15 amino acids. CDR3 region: CASKGGAGAEFEQFF. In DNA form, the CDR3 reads TGTGCCAGTAAGGGTGGGGCGGGAGCGGAGTTTGAGCAGTTCTTC.

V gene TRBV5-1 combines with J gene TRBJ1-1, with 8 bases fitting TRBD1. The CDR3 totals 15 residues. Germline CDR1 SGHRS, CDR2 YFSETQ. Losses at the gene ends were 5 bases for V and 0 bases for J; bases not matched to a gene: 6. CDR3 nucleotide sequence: TGCGCCAGCAGAGAGGACAGGGCCATGAACACTGAAGCTTTCTTT. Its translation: CASREDRAMNTEAFF.

CDR3 coding DNA: TGCAGCGTCTCTTACCGCGCGGGAGTCTCATTCGAGCAGTACTTC. This sequence encodes CSVSYRAGVSFEQYF. The chain employs TRBV29-1 and TRBJ2-7; 7 nucleotides match TRBD2. CDR1 and CDR2 (germline): SQVTM, ANQGSEA. After removal of 6 bases from V and 6 bases from J, the junction contained 17 bases not matched to a gene. The CDR3 is made up of 15 amino acids.

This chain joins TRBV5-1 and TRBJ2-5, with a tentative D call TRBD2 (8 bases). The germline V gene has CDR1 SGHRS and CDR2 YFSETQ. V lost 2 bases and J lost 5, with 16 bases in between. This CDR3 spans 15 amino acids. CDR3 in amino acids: CASSFTGGGLETQYF. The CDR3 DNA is TGCGCCAGCAGCTTTACGGGAGGGGGCTTGGAGACCCAGTACTTC.

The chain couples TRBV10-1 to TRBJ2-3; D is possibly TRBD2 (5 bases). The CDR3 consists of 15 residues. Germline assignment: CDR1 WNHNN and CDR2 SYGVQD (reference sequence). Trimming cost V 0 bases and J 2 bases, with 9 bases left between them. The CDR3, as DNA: TGCGCCAGCAGTGAGTCGGGAGAGGTCACAGATACGCAGTATTTT. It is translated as CASSESGEVTDTQYF.

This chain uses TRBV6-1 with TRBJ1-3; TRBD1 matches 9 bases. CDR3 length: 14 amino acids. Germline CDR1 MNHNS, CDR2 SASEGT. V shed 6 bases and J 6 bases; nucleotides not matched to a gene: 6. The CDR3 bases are TGTGCCAGCAGCCTGGAACAGGGGGCAAACACCATATATTTT. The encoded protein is CASSLEQGANTIYF.

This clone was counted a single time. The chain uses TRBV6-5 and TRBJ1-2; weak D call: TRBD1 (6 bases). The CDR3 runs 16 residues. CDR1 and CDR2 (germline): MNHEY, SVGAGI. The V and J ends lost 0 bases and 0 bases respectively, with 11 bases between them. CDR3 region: CASSYSAGASNYGYTF. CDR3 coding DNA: TGTGCCAGCAGTTACTCGGCGGGGGCATCTAACTATGGCTACACCTTC.